The source of this TCR beta chain is a study of blood T cell repertoires in COVID-19 (dated by TCRdb to about 2020). General notes on the study: Collaborator samples came from the United States, Italy and Spain and covered acute and convalescent phases of COVID-19. The material from the prospective study consisted of cDNA or gDNA derived from T cells, B-cell-depleted T cells, or PBMCs. The dataset comprised deeply sampled blood TCRbeta repertoires from subjects exposed to, actively infected with, or recovered from COVID-19. A freely available public database, intended as a resource for researchers studying the immune response to SARS-CoV-2, is where the repertoires were released. Samples were obtained from the ongoing ImmuneRACE study (first 160 participants) and from about 1,300 subjects provided by 6 global collaborators. Sample metadata almost always included a de-identified subject ID, COVID-19 status, age in years and sex. Where available, HLA class I and class II types were taken from metadata supplied by the sample provider and were not determined by assay-based typing. On the study overall, not on this receptor specifically: The amount of clinical and demographic metadata varied by source and participant and was provided uncurated.

Each collaborating institution followed its own protocols to collect whole blood in K2EDTA tubes. For TCRbeta analysis, collaborator samples were shipped as frozen whole blood, as isolated PBMCs, or as DNA extracted from either sample type. Spanning cysteine to phenylalanine, the CDR3 consists of 15 amino acids. The sequence is cut down to CDR3 DNA, 45 bases in frame from base 1. The junction carries 8 bases between V and J, which are trimmed by 4 bases and 0 bases respectively. CDR1 SGHRS and CDR2 YFSETQ are derived from the germline V gene. Of note for this clone: Its antigen target is currently unknown. No base quality information exists; no much larger clone differs at one position.

The immunoSEQ Assay, a bias-controlled multiplex PCR, was used to amplify TCRbeta CDR3 regions from genomic DNA. Concerning the study's data processing: The number of nucleated cells in each sample was estimated by amplification of reference gene primers within the assay. Sequence reads were collapsed and filtered to measure the absolute abundance of every unique TCRbeta CDR3 rearrangement. For each sample, productive Simpson clonality was calculated as the square root of Simpson's diversity index over productive rearrangements. In its TCRdb copy, this immuneACCESS table keeps in-frame sequences only and misses some clones. Where compared with another copy, unresolved V genes explain less than half of these, and the others have no known cause. That table furnishes V, J and clone size, whereas the DNA furnished D and trimming. This sample has about 59,000 clones in its table, and approximately 82% of those were observed once. The top ten clonotypes cover 10% to 15% of the sample.

This receptor chain uses TRBV5-1 and TRBJ2-6; 5 matching bases give a weak D call of TRBD2. The sequencing sample was made of peripheral blood. This receptor was identified in an elderly man with acute or convalescent COVID-19. The CDR3 loop reads CASSRGSSGANVLTF. Read as DNA, the sequence is TGCGCCAGCAGCCGAGGGAGCTCTGGGGCCAACGTCCTGACTTTC.